This T cell receptor (beta chain) was retrieved from a study of blood T cell repertoires in COVID-19. Study details: There were acute and convalescent COVID-19 samples, and they came from the United States, Italy and Spain. In each case, the material was cDNA or gDNA derived from T cells, B-cell-depleted T cells, or PBMCs.

Profiling relied on immunoSEQ multiplex PCR, and the TCRdb table lists in-frame clones only, not all of them. The sample has more than 150,000 clones, 80% seen once. Participants' reported clinical history set cohort assignment. Exposed participants came across a COVID-19 case within 2 weeks before study entry. Trimming took off 4 bases at V and 2 bases at J, with 14 bases between the two ends. This CDR3 is built from 15 residues. The germline CDR1 and CDR2 sequences are LGHNA and YSLEER. Sequenced sample: PBMCs or T cells enriched from blood (not recorded which). The source is a man aged 60 to 69 who had been exposed to COVID-19. The gene calls are TRBV4-3 and TRBJ1-2; D unclear. The CDR3 nucleotides are TGCGCCAGCAGCCCACGGAGGACGGACAACTATGGCTACACCTTC. This gives the protein CASSPRRTDNYGYTF.